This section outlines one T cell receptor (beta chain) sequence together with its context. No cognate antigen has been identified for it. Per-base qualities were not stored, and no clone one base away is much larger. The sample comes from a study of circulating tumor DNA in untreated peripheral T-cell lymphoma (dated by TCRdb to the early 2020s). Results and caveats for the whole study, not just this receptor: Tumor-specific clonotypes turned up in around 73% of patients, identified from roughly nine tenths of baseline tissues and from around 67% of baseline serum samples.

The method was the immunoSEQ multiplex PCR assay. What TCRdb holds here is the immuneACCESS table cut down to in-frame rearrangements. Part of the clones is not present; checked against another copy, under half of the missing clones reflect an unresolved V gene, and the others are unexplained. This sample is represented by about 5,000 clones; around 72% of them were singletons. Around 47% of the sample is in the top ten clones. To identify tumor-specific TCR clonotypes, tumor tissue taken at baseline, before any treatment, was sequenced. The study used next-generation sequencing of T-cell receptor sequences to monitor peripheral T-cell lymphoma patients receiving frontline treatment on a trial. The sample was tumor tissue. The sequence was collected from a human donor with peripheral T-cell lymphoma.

The CDR3 region reads CASSGPGELFF. The sequenced DNA: TGTGCCAGTAGTGGCCCCGGGGAGCTGTTTTTT. The chain joins TRBV19 to TRBJ2-2, with an unclear D gene assignment. V is cut by 5 bases and J by 6 bases, and the space between the germline ends is 4 bases. The cysteine opens and the phenylalanine closes a CDR3 of 11 amino acids. The only DNA kept is the CDR3, 33 bases in frame from the first base. CDR1 LNHDA and CDR2 SQIVND are derived from the germline V gene (reference sequence).